This T cell receptor beta chain was observed in a study of post-analysis software for immune sequencing data. This clonotype was seen a handful of times. No antigen is known for it. Overall study results and limits: Comparison of patients with controls showed about 5 TRBV segments more frequent in patients, TRBV5-6, TRBV5-1 and TRBV20-1 among them.

Every TCR beta cDNA library bore unique molecular identifiers. Some 500,000 cDNA molecules were obtained per 1 to 10 million input T cells. TCRdb called the PCR reads again in MiXCR, with one record for every CDR3 protein. The sample holds roughly 800,000 distinct CDR3 sequences, 25% to 30% seen once. The CDR3 covers 16 residues. Germline loops: CDR1 SGHRS, CDR2 YFSETQ. Unmatched junction bases numbered 4, after V lost 0 bases and J lost 1 base. This sequence originates from a girl aged 10-17 years with multiple sclerosis. Sequencing was done on a sample of blood. The rearrangement joins TRBV5-1 to TRBJ2-3; 8 bases are a match to TRBD2. The CDR3 DNA follows: TGCGCCAGCAGCTTGGTGCTAGCGGGTCGCACAGATACGCAGTATTTT. It translates to CASSLVLAGRTDTQYF.